These T cell receptor beta chains were read from a single sample in a study of molecular identifiers for immune sequencing clone quantification. From the PCR reads, TCRdb called clonotypes with MiXCR, one entry per CDR3 protein. The sample includes about 640,000 distinct CDR3 sequences, nearly 20% of them seen just once. The sequenced sample was naive CD8+ T cells from blood, with Jurkat cell RNA spiked in. The source is a human donor in good health. Some libraries in this study had Jurkat cell RNA spiked in. CDR3s include the opening cysteine and the closing phenylalanine or tryptophan. The D gene is left open where the match is weak. The size entry is marked missing in some rows and otherwise reads once, few, many or a size class.

>once|.|TRBJ1-2|TRBV7-9
TGTGTCAGCAGCCCAAACAGCTATGGCTACACCTTC
CVSSPNSYGYTF
>.|TRBD2|TRBJ2-1|TRBV6-2/TRBV6-3
TGTGCCAGCAGCGAAGACGCGGGGGGGGTATACAATGAGCAGTTCTTC
CASSEDAGGVYNEQFF
>.|.|TRBJ1-2|TRBV12-3/TRBV12-4
TGTGCCAGCAGGGGTTATCGTGGCTACACCTTC
CASRGYRGYTF
>many|.|TRBJ1-3|TRBV7-9
TGTGCCAGCAGCTTAGTATCGACAGCTGGAAACACCATATATTTT
CASSLVSTAGNTIYF
>many|TRBD1|TRBJ2-5|TRBV5-4
TGTGCCAGCAGCTCAAAGGGACAGGGGCAAGAGACCCAGTACTTC
CASSSKGQGQETQYF
>many|TRBD2|TRBJ2-3|TRBV7-8
TGTGCCAGCAGACGCGGGGGAAGCACAGATACGCAGTATTTT
CASRRGGSTDTQYF
>.|.|TRBJ1-2|TRBV6-2/TRBV6-3
TGTGCCAGCAGTTCTAGAACAGCCTATGGCTACACCTTC
CASSSRTAYGYTF
>many|.|TRBJ1-1|TRBV7-9
TGTGCCAGCACCGAAGGGGGGGGTAGGACTGAAGCTTTCTTT
CASTEGGGRTEAFF
>.|.|TRBJ1-2|TRBV11-3
TGTGCGGGGGCGGCCGGCTACACCTTC
CAGAAGYTF
>.|TRBD1|TRBJ1-1|TRBV11-2
TGTGCCAGCAGCTTAGGGGTTTGGCAGGCAGGGGGGACTGAAGCTTTCTTT
CASSLGVWQAGGTEAFF
>few|.|TRBJ1-1|TRBV7-6
TGTGCCAGCAGTCTAACACCAAGCGCTGAAGCTTTCTTT
CASSLTPSAEAFF
>few|.|TRBJ1-1|TRBV13
TGTGCCAGCAGCTTAGCCGTAACTCTCACTGAAGCTTTCTTT
CASSLAVTLTEAFF
>.|TRBD2|TRBJ2-2|TRBV6-5
TGTGCCAGCAGTTACTCCACTAGCGGGAGATGGGACGGGGAGCTGTTTTTT
CASSYSTSGRWDGELFF
>.|TRBD1|TRBJ1-2|TRBV16
TGTGCCAGCAGCCAATCGCAACAGGGGACTAACTATGGCTACACCTTC
CASSQSQQGTNYGYTF
>many|.|TRBJ1-1|TRBV3-1
TGTGCCACCGAGGGGAACACTGAAGCTTTCTTT
CATEGNTEAFF
>many|TRBD1|TRBJ1-1|TRBV6-2/TRBV6-3
TGTGCCAGCAGCAGAAGACAGGGAATGAACACTGAAGCTTTCTTT
CASSRRQGMNTEAFF
>many|TRBD1|TRBJ1-2|TRBV28
TGTGCCAGCAGTTTATGGGACAGGGGAGTAACTAACTATGGCTACACCTTC
CASSLWDRGVTNYGYTF
>many|TRBD2|TRBJ2-1|TRBV4-1
TGCGCCAGCAGCCAAGATGGCGGGGGGGTTAACAATGAGCAGTTCTTC
CASSQDGGGVNNEQFF
>few|TRBD2|TRBJ2-5|TRBV6-2/TRBV6-3
TGTGCCAGCAGTCGCAGACTAGCGGATGTTGAAGAGACCCAGTACTTC
CASSRRLADVEETQYF
>many|TRBD1|TRBJ2-7|TRBV27
TGTGCCAGCAGTTTCTATGACACAGGGGGCGAGCAGTACTTC
CASSFYDTGGEQYF
>.|.|TRBJ1-2|TRBV28
TGTGCCAGCAGACCAGGGGCCAGTTACTATGGCTACACCTTC
CASRPGASYYGYTF
>few|.|TRBJ2-2|TRBV7-6
TGTGCCAGCAGCTTTTTGCAGGGTAGCTCCGGGGAGCTGTTTTTT
CASSFLQGSSGELFF
>.|.|TRBJ2-3|TRBV4-2
TGTGCCGGCAGCCAAGCAGGGGACGGTACAGATACGCAGTATTTT
CAGSQAGDGTDTQYF
>few|TRBD1|TRBJ1-4|TRBV7-9
TGTGCCAGCAGCACGACGCCGGGACAGTCGATTGAAAAACTGTTTTTT
CASSTTPGQSIEKLFF
>many|TRBD1|TRBJ1-5|TRBV7-2
TGTGCCAGCAGCTTATCCACAGGGGTCAATCAGCCCCAGCATTTT
CASSLSTGVNQPQHF
>many|.|TRBJ1-1|TRBV24-1
TGTGCCACCAGTGATTTCTCAGGTGAAGCTTTCTTT
CATSDFSGEAFF